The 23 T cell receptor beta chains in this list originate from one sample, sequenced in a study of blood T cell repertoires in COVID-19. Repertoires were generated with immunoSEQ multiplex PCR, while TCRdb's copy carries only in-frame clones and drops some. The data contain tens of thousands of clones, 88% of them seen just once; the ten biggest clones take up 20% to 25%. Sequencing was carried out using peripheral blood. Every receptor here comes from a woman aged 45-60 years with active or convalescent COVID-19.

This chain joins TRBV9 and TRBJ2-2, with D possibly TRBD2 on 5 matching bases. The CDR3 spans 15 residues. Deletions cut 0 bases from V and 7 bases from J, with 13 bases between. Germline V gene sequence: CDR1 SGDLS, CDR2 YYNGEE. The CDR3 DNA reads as TGTGCCAGCAGCGTAGAGGACTCCGCCGGCGGGGAGCTGTTTTTT. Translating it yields CASSVEDSAGGELFF. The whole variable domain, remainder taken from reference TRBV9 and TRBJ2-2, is DSGVTQTPKHLITATGQRVTLRCSPRSGDLSVYWYQQSLDQGLQFLIQYYNGEERAKGNILERFSAQQFPDLHSELNLSSLELGDSALYFCASSVEDSAGGELFFGEGSRLTVL.

In nucleotides, the CDR3 is TGCGCCAGCAGCTTCTGGACAGGGCGGACTGAAGCTTTCTTT. Its protein product is CASSFWTGRTEAFF. V gene TRBV5-1 combines with J gene TRBJ1-1; 8 bases match TRBD1. V was clipped by 2 bases and J by 5 bases; unmatched bases: 5. Germline CDR1 is SGHRS and CDR2 is YFSETQ. The CDR3 loop spans 14 amino acids.

The CDR3 DNA sequence: TGTGCCAGCAGCTTTCTACCGGGACAGGGGCAAACTGGAAACACCATATATTTT. Translation: CASSFLPGQGQTGNTIYF. The chain combines TRBV28 with TRBJ1-3; 10 nucleotides align to TRBD1. Germline CDR1 and CDR2: MDHEN and SYDVKM. V shed 6 bases, J shed 2 bases, and the junction held 13 bases outside the gene matches. This CDR3 is built from 18 residues.

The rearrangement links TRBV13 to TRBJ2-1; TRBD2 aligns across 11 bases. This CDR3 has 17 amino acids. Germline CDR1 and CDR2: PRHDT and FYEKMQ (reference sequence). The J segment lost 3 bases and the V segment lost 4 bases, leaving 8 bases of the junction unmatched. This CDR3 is CASSSPGLAGGYNEQFF. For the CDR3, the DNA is TGTGCCAGCAGCTCCCCAGGCCTAGCGGGAGGCTACAATGAGCAGTTCTTC.

The CDR3 nucleotides read TGTGCCAGCAGTCTCACCGGGACAGCTGAAGCTTTCTTT. It yields the protein CASSLTGTAEAFF. The rearrangement uses TRBV27 and TRBJ1-1, with 7 bases lining up with TRBD1. The length of the CDR3 is 13 residues. Trimming removed 5 bases from V and 6 bases from J; junction bases left unmatched: 6. Per the germline V gene, CDR1 is MNHEY and CDR2 is SMNVEV (reference sequence).

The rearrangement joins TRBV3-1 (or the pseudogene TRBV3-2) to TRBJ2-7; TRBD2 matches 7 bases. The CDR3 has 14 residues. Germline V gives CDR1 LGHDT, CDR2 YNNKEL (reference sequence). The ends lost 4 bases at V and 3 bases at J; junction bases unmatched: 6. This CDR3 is CASSRGAGIYEQYF. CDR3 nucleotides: TGTGCCAGCAGCCGAGGAGCGGGAATCTACGAGCAGTACTTC.

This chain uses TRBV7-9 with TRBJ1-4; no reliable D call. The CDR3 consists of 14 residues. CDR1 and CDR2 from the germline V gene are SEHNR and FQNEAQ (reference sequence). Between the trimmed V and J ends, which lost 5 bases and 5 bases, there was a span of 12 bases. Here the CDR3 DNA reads TGTGCCAGCAGCCGGTTAGTTGAAAATGAAAAACTGTTTTTT. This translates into CASSRLVENEKLFF.

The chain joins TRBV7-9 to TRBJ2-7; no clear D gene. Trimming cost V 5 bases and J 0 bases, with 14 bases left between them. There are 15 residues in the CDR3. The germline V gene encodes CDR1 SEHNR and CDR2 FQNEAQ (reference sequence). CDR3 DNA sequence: TGTGCCAGCAGCCCCCGTTCGCGGCACTCCTACGAGCAGTACTTC. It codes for CASSPRSRHSYEQYF.

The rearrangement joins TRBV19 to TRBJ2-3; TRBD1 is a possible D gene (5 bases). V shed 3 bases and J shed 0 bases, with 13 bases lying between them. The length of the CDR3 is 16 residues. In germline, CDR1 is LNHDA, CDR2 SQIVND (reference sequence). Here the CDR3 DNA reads TGTGCCAGTAGTATGGGGTGGCGACAGAGCACAGATACGCAGTATTTT. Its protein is CASSMGWRQSTDTQYF.

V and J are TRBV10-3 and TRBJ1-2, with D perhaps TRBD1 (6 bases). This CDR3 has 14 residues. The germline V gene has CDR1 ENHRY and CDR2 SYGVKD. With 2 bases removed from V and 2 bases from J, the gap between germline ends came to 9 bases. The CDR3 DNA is TGTGCCATCAGTGAGATGACAGGAAACTATGGCTACACCTTC. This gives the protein CAISEMTGNYGYTF.

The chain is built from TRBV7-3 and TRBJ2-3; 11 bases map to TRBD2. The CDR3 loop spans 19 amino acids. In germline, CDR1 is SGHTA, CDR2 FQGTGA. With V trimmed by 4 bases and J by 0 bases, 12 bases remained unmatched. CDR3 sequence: CASSSQPRLAGMSTDTQYF. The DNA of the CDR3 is TGTGCCAGCAGCTCTCAACCTCGACTAGCGGGAATGAGCACAGATACGCAGTATTTT.

For the CDR3, the DNA is TGTGCCAGCAGTGAATTGGACACGGCCTATGGCTACACCTTC. It translates to CASSELDTAYGYTF. The J gene is TRBJ1-2, the V gene TRBV25-1, with D possibly TRBD1 on 5 matching bases. The CDR3 length is 14 residues. The germline V and J ends were trimmed by 1 base and 4 bases, with 10 bases remaining between them. CDR1 is MGHDK, CDR2 SYGVNS, per germline.

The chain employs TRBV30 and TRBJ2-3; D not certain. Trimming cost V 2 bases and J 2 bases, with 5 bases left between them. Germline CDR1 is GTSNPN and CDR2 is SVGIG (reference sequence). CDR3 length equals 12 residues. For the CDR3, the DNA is TGTGCCTGGAGTTTCTCCACAGATACGCAGTATTTT. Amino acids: CAWSFSTDTQYF.

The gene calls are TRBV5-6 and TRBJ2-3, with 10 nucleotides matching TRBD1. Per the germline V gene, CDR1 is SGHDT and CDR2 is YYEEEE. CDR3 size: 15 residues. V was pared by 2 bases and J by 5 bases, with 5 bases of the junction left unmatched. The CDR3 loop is CASSFGQGVRDTQYF. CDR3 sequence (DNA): TGTGCCAGCAGCTTCGGACAGGGGGTTAGAGATACGCAGTATTTT.

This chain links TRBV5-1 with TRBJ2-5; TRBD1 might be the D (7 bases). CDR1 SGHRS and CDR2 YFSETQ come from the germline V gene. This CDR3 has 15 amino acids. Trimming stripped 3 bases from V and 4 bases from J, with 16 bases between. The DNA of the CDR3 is TGCGCCAGCAGCTCGACAGGGACCGGGAGAGAGACCCAGTACTTC. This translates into CASSSTGTGRETQYF.

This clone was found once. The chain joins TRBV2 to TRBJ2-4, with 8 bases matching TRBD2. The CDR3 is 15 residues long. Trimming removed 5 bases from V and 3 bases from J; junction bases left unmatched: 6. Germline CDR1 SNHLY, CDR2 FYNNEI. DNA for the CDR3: TGTGCCAGCAGTCGTAGCGGGAACGGCAAAAACATTCAGTACTTC. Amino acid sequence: CASSRSGNGKNIQYF.

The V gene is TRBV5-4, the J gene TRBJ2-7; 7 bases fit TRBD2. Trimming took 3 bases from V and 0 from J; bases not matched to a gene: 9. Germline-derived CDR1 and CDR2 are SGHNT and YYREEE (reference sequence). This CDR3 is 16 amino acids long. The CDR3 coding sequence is TGTGCCAGCAGCTGGGGGGGGAGGTTGGGCTCCTACGAGCAGTACTTC. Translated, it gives CASSWGGRLGSYEQYF.

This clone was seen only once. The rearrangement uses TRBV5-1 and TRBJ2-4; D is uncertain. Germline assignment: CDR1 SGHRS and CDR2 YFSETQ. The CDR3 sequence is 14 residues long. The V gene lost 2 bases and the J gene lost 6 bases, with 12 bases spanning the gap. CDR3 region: CASSFENMLNIQYF. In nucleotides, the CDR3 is TGCGCCAGCAGCTTTGAGAATATGTTAAACATTCAGTACTTC. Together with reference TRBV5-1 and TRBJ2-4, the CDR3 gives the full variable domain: KAGVTQTPRYLIKTRGQQVTLSCSPISGHRSVSWYQQTPGQGLQFLFEYFSETQRNKGNFPGRFSGRQFSNSRSEMNVSTLELGDSALYLCASSFENMLNIQYFGAGTRLSVL.

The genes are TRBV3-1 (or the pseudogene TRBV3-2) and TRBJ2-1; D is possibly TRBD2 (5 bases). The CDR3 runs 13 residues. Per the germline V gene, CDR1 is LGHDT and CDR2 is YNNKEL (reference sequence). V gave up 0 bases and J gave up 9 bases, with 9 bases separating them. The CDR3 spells CASSQEGGPEQFF. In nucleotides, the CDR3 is TGTGCCAGCAGCCAAGAAGGCGGGCCTGAGCAGTTCTTC.

CDR3 DNA sequence: TGTGCCAGCTCACCATTGGACAGGGGGCACACCCGGACCTACGAGCAGTACTTC. Translating gives CASSPLDRGHTRTYEQYF. This sequence joins TRBV18 and TRBJ2-7, with 11 positions matching TRBD1. V was pared by 2 bases and J by 2 bases, with 11 bases of the junction left unmatched. Germline-derived CDR1 and CDR2 are KGHSH and LQKENI. CDR3 length: 18 residues.

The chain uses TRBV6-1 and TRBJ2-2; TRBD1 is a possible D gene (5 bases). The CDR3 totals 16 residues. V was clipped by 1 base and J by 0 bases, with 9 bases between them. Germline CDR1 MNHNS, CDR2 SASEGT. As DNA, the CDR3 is TGTGCCAGCAGTGAAGTGGCCAGGGCGAACACCGGGGAGCTGTTTTTT. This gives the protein CASSEVARANTGELFF.

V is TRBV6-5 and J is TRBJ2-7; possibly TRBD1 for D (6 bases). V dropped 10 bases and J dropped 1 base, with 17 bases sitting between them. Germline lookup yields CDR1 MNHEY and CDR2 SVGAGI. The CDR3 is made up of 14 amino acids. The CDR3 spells CATTDSPTSYEQYF. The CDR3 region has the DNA TGTGCCACTACGGACAGTCCCACTTCCTACGAGCAGTACTTC.

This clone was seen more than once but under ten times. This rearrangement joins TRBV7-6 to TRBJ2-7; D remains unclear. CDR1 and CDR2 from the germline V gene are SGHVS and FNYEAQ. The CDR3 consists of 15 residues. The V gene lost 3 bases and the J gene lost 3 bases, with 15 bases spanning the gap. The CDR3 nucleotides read TGTGCCAGCAGCTTGGCCGATGGCCCAAACTACGAGCAGTACTTC. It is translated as CASSLADGPNYEQYF. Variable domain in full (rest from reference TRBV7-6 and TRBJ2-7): GAGVSQSPRYKVTKRGQDVALRCDPISGHVSLYWYRQALGQGPEFLTYFNYEAQQDKSGLPNDRFSAERPEGSISTLTIQRTEQRDSAMYRCASSLADGPNYEQYFGPGTRLTVT.